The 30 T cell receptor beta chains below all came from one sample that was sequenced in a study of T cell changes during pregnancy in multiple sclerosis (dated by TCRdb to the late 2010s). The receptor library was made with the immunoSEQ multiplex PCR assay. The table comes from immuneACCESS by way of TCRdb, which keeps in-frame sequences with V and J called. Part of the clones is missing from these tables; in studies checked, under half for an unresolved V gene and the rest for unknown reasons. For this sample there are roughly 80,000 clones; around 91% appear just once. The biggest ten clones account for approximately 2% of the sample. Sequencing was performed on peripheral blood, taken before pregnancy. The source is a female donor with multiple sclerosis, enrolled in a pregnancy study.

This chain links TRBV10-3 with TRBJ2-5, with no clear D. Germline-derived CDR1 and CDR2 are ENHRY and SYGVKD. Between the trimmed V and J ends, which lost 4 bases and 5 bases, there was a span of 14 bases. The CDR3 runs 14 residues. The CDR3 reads CAISARDSGETQYF. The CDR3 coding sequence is TGTGCCATCAGTGCCCGAGACTCCGGGGAGACCCAGTACTTC.

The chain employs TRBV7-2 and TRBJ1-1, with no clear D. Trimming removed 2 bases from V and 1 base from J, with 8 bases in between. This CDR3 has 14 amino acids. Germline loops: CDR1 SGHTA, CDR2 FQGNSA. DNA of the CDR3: TGTGCCAGCAGCTTAAAGGCAGGGAACACTGAAGCTTTCTTT. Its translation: CASSLKAGNTEAFF.

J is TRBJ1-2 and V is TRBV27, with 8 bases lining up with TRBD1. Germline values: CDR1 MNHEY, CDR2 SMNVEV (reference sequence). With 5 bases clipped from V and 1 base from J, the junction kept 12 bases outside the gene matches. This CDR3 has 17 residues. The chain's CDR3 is CASSPGTGQSLNYGYTF. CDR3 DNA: TGTGCCAGCAGTCCCGGGACAGGTCAATCCCTTAACTATGGCTACACCTTC.

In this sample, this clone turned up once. The CDR3 DNA sequence: TGTGCCAGCAGCTTGCAGGGGGCAGATACGCAGTATTTT. Its protein is CASSLQGADTQYF. V usage is TRBV7-2 and J usage is TRBJ2-3; TRBD1 aligns across 7 bases. This CDR3 contains 13 residues. The junction had 1 base not matched to a gene; V was cut back by 3 bases and J by 4 bases. The V gene's germline CDR1 is SGHTA and CDR2 FQGNSA.

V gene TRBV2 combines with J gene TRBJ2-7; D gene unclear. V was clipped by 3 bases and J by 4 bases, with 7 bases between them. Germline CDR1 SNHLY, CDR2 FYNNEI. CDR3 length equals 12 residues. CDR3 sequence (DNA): TGTGCCAGCAGTGAGCGCTGGTACGAGCAGTACTTC. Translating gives CASSERWYEQYF. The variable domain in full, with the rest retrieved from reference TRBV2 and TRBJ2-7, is EPEVTQTPSHQVTQMGQEVILRCVPISNHLYFYWYRQILGQKVEFLVSFYNNEISEKSEIFDDQFSVERPDGSNFTLKIRSTKLEDSAMYFCASSERWYEQYFGPGTRLTVT.

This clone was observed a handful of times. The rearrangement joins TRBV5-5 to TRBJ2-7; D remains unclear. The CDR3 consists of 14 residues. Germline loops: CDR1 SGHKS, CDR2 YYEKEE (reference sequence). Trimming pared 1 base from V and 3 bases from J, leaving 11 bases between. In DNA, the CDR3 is TGTGCCAGCAGCTTGTTTATACAGCTCTACGAGCAGTACTTC. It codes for CASSLFIQLYEQYF. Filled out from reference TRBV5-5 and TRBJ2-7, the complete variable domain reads DAGVTQSPTHLIKTRGQQVTLRCSPISGHKSVSWYQQVLGQGPQFIFQYYEKEERGRGNFPDRFSARQFPNYSSELNVNALLLGDSALYLCASSLFIQLYEQYFGPGTRLTVT.

Here the CDR3 reads CASSQEEGMNTEAFF. CDR3 nucleotides: TGTGCCAGCAGCCAAGAGGAGGGTATGAACACTGAAGCTTTCTTT. This sequence joins TRBV14 and TRBJ1-1; D is undetermined. Trimming took 0 bases from V and 0 from J, leaving 8 bases between them. Germline CDR1 reads SGHDN; CDR2 reads FVKESK. The CDR3 spans 15 residues.

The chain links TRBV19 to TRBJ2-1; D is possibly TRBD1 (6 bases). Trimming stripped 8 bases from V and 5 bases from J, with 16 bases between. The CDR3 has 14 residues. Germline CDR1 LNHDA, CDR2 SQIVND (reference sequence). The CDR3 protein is CASSPVDSHNEQFF. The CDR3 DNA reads TGTGCCAGTTCCCCGGTGGACAGCCACAATGAGCAGTTCTTC.

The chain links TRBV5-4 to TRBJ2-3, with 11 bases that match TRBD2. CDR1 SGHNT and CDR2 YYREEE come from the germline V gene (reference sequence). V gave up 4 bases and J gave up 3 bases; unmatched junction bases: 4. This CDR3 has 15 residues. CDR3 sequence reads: CASSLSGGATDTQYF. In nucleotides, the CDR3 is TGTGCCAGCAGCCTTAGCGGGGGGGCGACAGATACGCAGTATTTT.

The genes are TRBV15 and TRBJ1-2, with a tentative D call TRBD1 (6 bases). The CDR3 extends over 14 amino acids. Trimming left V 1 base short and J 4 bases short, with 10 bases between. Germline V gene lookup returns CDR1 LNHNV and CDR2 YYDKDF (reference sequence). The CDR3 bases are TGTGCCACCAGCAGAGGGGGGGGCCTCTATGGCTACACCTTC. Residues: CATSRGGGLYGYTF.

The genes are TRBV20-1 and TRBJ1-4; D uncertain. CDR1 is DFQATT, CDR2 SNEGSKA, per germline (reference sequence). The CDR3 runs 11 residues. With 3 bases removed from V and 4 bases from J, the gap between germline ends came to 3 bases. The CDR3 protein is CSASHNEKLFF. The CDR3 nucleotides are TGCAGTGCTAGCCATAATGAAAAACTGTTTTTT.

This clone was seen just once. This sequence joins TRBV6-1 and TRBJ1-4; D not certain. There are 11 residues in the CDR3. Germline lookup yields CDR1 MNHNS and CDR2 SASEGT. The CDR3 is CPPGYDEKLFF. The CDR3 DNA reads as TGTCCACCCGGGTATGATGAAAAACTGTTTTTT.

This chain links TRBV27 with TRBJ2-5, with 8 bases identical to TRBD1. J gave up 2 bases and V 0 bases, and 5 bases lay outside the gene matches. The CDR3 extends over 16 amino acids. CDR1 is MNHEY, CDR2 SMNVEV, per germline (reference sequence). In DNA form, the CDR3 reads TGTGCCAGCAGTTTATCGCCAGGGGGCGTACAAGAGACCCAGTACTTC. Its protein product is CASSLSPGGVQETQYF.

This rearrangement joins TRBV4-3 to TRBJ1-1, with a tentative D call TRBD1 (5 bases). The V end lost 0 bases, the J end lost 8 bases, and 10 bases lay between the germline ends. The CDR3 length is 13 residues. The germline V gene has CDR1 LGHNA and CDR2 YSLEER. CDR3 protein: CASSQDPGEEAFF. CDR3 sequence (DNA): TGCGCCAGCAGCCAAGATCCGGGGGAGGAAGCTTTCTTT.

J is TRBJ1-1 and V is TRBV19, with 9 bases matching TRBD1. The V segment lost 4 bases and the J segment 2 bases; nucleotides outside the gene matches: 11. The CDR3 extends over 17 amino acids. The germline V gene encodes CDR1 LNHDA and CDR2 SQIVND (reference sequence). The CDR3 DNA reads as TGTGCCAGTAGTAGGGCCCCGGGACAGGGTAGAAACACTGAAGCTTTCTTT. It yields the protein CASSRAPGQGRNTEAFF.

In DNA, the CDR3 is TGTGCCAGCAGCGGGGGGTCGGGGCACACCGGGGAGCTGTTTTTT. As protein: CASSGGSGHTGELFF. The chain links TRBV5-4 to TRBJ2-2; tentatively, D is TRBD2 (6 bases). The CDR3 sequence is 15 residues long. The V gene lost 4 bases and the J gene lost 3 bases, with 13 bases spanning the gap. Germline V gives CDR1 SGHNT, CDR2 YYREEE (reference sequence).

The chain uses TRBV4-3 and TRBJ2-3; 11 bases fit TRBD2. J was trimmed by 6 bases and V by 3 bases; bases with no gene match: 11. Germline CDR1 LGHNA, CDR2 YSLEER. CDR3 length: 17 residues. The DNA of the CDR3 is TGCGCCAGCAGCCACCCCGGGCTAGCGGGGGGAGGGGATACGCAGTATTTT. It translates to CASSHPGLAGGGDTQYF.

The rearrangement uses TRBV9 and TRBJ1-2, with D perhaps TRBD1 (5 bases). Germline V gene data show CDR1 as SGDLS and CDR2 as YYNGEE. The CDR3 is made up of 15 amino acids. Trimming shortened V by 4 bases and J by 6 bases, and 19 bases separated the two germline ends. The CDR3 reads CASSLRQYGLDGYTF. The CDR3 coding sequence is TGTGCCAGCAGCTTACGACAGTATGGCCTGGATGGCTACACCTTC. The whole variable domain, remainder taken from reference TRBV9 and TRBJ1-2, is DSGVTQTPKHLITATGQRVTLRCSPRSGDLSVYWYQQSLDQGLQFLIQYYNGEERAKGNILERFSAQQFPDLHSELNLSSLELGDSALYFCASSLRQYGLDGYTFGSGTRLTVV.

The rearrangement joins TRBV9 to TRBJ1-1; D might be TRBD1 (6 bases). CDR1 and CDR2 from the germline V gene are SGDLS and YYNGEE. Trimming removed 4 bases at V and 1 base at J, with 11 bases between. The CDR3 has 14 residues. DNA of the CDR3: TGTGCCAGCAGCCTAGAAGGGGGGAACACTGAAGCTTTCTTT. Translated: CASSLEGGNTEAFF.

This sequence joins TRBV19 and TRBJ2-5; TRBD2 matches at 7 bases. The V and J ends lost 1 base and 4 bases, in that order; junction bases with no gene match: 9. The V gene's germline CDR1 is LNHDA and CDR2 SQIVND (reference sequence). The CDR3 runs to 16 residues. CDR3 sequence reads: CASSIGWVGGVETQYF. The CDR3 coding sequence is TGTGCCAGTAGTATAGGGTGGGTTGGGGGGGTAGAGACCCAGTACTTC.

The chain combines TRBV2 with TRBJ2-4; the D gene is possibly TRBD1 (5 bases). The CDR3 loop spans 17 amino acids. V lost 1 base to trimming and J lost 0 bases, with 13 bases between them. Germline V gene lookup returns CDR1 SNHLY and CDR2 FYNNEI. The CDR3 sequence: CASSEGFRVLAKNIQYF. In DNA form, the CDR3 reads TGTGCCAGCAGTGAAGGATTCAGGGTCCTAGCCAAAAACATTCAGTACTTC.

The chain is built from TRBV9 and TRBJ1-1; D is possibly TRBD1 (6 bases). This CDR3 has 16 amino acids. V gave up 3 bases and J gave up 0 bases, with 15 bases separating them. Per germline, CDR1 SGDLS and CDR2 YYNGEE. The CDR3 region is CASSGTGSSMNTEAFF. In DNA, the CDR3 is TGTGCCAGCAGCGGAACAGGGTCATCTATGAACACTGAAGCTTTCTTT.

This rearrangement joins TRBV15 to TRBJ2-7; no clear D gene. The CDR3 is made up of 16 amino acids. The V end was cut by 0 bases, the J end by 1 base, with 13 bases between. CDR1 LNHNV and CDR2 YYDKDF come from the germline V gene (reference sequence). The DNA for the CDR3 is TGTGCCACCAGCAGAGATCCGCGGCCCACTTCCTACGAGCAGTACTTC. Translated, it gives CATSRDPRPTSYEQYF. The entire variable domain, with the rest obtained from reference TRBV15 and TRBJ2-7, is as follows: DAMVIQNPRYQVTQFGKPVTLSCSQTLNHNVMYWYQQKSSQAPKLLFHYYDKDFNNEADTPDNFQSRRPNTSFCFLDIRSPGLGDTAMYLCATSRDPRPTSYEQYFGPGTRLTVT.

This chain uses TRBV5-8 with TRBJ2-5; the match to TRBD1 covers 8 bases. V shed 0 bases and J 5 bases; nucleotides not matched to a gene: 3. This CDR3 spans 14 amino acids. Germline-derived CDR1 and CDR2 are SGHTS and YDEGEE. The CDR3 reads CASSLGGQVETQYF. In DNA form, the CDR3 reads TGTGCCAGCAGCTTGGGGGGACAGGTGGAGACCCAGTACTTC.

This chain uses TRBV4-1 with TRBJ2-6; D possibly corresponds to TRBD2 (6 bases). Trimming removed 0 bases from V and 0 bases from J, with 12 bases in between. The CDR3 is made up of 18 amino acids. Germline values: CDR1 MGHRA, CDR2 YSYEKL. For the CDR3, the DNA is TGCGCCAGCAGCCAAGATGGCTTGGGAGGCTCTGGGGCCAACGTCCTGACTTTC. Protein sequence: CASSQDGLGGSGANVLTF.

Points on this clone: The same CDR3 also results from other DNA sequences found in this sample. CDR3 amino acids: CASSLSRGYEQYF. The CDR3 region has the DNA TGTGCCAGCAGTTTATCGAGAGGCTACGAGCAGTACTTC. The chain is built from TRBV27 and TRBJ2-7; D ambiguous. V lost 0 bases and J lost 3, with 6 bases in between. CDR1 and CDR2 (germline): MNHEY, SMNVEV (reference sequence). The CDR3 has 13 amino acids.

The chain's CDR3 is CASILGEGNSPLHF. CDR3 sequence (DNA): TGTGCCAGCATCCTCGGGGAAGGTAATTCACCCCTCCACTTT. The chain joins TRBV28 to TRBJ1-6; no reliable D call. Trimming stripped 7 bases from V and 6 bases from J, with 13 bases between. Germline CDR1 MDHEN, CDR2 SYDVKM. This CDR3 region has 14 residues.

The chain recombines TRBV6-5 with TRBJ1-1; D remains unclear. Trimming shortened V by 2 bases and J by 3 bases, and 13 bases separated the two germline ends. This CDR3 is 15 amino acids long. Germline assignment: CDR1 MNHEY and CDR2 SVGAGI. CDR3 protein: CASSYTAGVYTEAFF. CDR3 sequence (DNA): TGTGCCAGCAGTTACACGGCCGGGGTTTACACTGAAGCTTTCTTT.

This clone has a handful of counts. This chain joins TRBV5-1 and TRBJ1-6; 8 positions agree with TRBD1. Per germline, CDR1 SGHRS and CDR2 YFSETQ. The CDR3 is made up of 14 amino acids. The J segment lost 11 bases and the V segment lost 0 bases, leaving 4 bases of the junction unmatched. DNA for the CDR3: TGCGCCAGCAGCTTGGTGGGACAGGCGGCACCCCTCCACTTT. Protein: CASSLVGQAAPLHF.

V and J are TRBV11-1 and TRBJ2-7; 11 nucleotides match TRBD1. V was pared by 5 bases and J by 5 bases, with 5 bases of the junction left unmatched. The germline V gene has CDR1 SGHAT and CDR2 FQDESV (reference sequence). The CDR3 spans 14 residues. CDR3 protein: CASSDRDRGNEQYF. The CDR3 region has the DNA TGTGCCAGCAGCGACCGGGACAGGGGGAACGAGCAGTACTTC.